Sequencing of this T cell receptor beta chain was carried out in a study of monozygotic twins with inflammatory bowel disease. The CDR3 loop spans 16 amino acids. Germline lookup yields CDR1 MNHNS and CDR2 SASEGT. Addition of UMIs with a 6-nucleotide sample barcode was achieved by template switching. One entry per CDR3 protein, without DNA, is what TCRdb gives after re-calling the 5' RACE reads. The sample includes 93,000 or so distinct CDR3 sequences. The sequence came from a human donor with ulcerative colitis or Crohn's disease, or a healthy co-twin of an affected twin (not recorded which). Material for sequencing was blood. This sequence joins TRBV6-1 and TRBJ2-6. The CDR3 spells CASSEMSGYGANVLTF.